What follows describes a single TCR beta chain. Authors' data handling: Reference gene primer amplification in the assay estimated nucleated cell counts. Assay used: immunoSEQ multiplex PCR; TCRdb lists only in-frame clones, some missing. V and J calls and clone size are those listed in that table; D and trimming were worked out from the DNA. The sample comprises over 250,000 clones, around nine tenths of which are singletons, and just under 9% rests with the top ten. These data come from a study of blood T cell repertoires in COVID-19. Germline V lookup: CDR1 LNHDA, CDR2 SQIVND (reference sequence). This CDR3 contains 18 residues. The germline V and J ends were trimmed by 6 bases and 6 bases, with 28 bases remaining between them.

The sample was PBMCs or T cells enriched from blood (not recorded which). This clonotype originated in a man between 40 and 49 years old who had recovered from COVID-19. The gene calls are TRBV19 and TRBJ2-3, with a tentative D call TRBD2 (7 bases). The CDR3 sequence is CASSLTLLRAAGADTQYF. The CDR3 DNA follows: TGTGCCAGTAGCCTAACATTACTACGAGCGGCGGGGGCGGATACGCAGTATTTT.